These T cell receptor beta chains were read from a single sample in a study of blood T cell repertoires in COVID-19. The data were produced by immunoSEQ multiplex PCR, yet TCRdb's version contains in-frame clones alone and is incomplete. Here the sample spans around 130,000 clones, almost 85% being singletons. Sequenced sample: peripheral blood. The receptor source for this set is a man between 60 and 75 years old with acute or convalescent COVID-19. The CDR3 runs from the conserved cysteine through the conserved F or W. D genes are given only for firm matches. Only some rows state a clone size, as once, few, many or a class for expanded clones.

cdr3_aa cdr3_nt j_call d_call clone_size v_call
CASSLVRAGGTQYF TGTGCCAGCAGCTTAGTCAGAGCGGGGGGGACGCAGTATTTT TRBJ2-3 TRBD2 NA TRBV7-2
CASSRGTGMGSSYEQYF TGTGCCAGCAGCCGAGGGACAGGGATGGGTTCCTCCTACGAGCAGTACTTC TRBJ2-7 TRBD1 NA TRBV9
CASSVSGRQWAQYF TGCGCCAGCAGTGTAAGCGGGAGACAATGGGCGCAGTATTTT TRBJ2-3 TRBD2 NA TRBV5-1
CASSFSFRGNSPLHF TGTGCCAGCAGCTTCAGTTTCAGGGGCAATTCACCCCTCCACTTT TRBJ1-6 NA NA TRBV7-6
CASSRDLGATLHF TGTGCCAGCAGCCGGGACCTGGGGGCAACCCTCCACTTT TRBJ1-6 NA NA TRBV9
CASSSPGEGQETQYF TGTGCCAGCAGTTCCCCGGGAGAAGGACAAGAGACCCAGTACTTC TRBJ2-5 NA NA TRBV6-2/TRBV6-3
CASSLLASGGTQMTQYF TGTGCCAGCAGCTTGCTTGCTAGCGGGGGGACACAGATGACCCAGTACTTC TRBJ2-5 TRBD2 few TRBV5-5
CASSSAETQYF TGTGCCAGCAGCTCAGCGGAGACCCAGTACTTC TRBJ2-5 NA once TRBV5-6
CAIQVWGGGYTF TGTGCCATACAGGTGTGGGGAGGTGGCTACACCTTC TRBJ1-2 NA NA TRBV7-9
CAWSVQVDLSNYGYTF TGTGCCTGGAGTGTACAGGTTGACCTGTCTAACTATGGCTACACCTTC TRBJ1-2 NA NA TRBV30
CATSDGPGQNYGYTF TGTGCCACCAGTGATGGACCGGGACAGAACTATGGCTACACCTTC TRBJ1-2 TRBD1 NA TRBV24-1
CASSTQTALLAETQYF TGCGCCAGCAGCACCCAGACAGCGCTACTAGCAGAGACCCAGTACTTC TRBJ2-5 NA once TRBV5-1
CASSTTGVWDTEAFF TGCGCCAGCAGCACGACAGGGGTGTGGGACACTGAAGCTTTCTTT TRBJ1-1 TRBD1 NA TRBV5-1
CATNSGRNTGELFF TGTGCCACAAATAGCGGGAGGAACACCGGGGAGCTGTTTTTT TRBJ2-2 TRBD2 NA TRBV19
CSVTPGTGDATQYF TGCAGCGTTACCCCCGGGACAGGGGACGCTACGCAGTATTTT TRBJ2-3 TRBD1 NA TRBV29-1
CASSPRLAGESYEQYF TGTGCCAGCAGCCCCCGCCTAGCGGGGGAATCCTACGAGCAGTACTTC TRBJ2-7 TRBD2 NA TRBV11-2
CASSEADREATQYF TGTGCCAGCAGTGAAGCGGACAGGGAGGCTACGCAGTATTTT TRBJ2-3 TRBD1 once TRBV6-1
CASSGGDRGHYGYTF TGTGCCAGCAGTGGGGGGGACAGGGGGCACTATGGCTACACCTTC TRBJ1-2 TRBD1 NA TRBV6-4
CAWGAGGNTGELFF TGTGCCTGGGGAGCAGGGGGAAACACCGGGGAGCTGTTTTTT TRBJ2-2 TRBD1 NA TRBV30
CASSLGQGANEKLFF TGCGCCAGCAGCCTTGGACAGGGAGCTAATGAAAAACTGTTTTTT TRBJ1-4 TRBD1 few TRBV5-1
CASSQDWATYEQYF TGTGCCAGCAGCCAAGACTGGGCGACCTACGAGCAGTACTTC TRBJ2-7 NA NA TRBV3-1/TRBV3-2
CASSETLASYNEQFF TGTGCCAGCAGTGAAACACTAGCGAGCTACAATGAGCAGTTCTTC TRBJ2-1 TRBD2 once TRBV25-1
CASSPGTTLATNEKLFF TGCGCCAGCAGCCCCGGGACAACGTTAGCAACTAATGAAAAACTGTTTTTT TRBJ1-4 NA once TRBV5-1
CASSPILAGSNEQFF TGTGCCAGCAGCCCTATACTAGCGGGGAGCAATGAGCAGTTCTTC TRBJ2-1 TRBD2 NA TRBV7-8
CASSLALQPQHF TGTGCCAGCAGCTTGGCGCTACAGCCCCAGCATTTT TRBJ1-5 NA NA TRBV5-8
CASSLDSGEKLFF TGTGCCAGCAGCTTAGACAGTGGTGAAAAACTGTTTTTT TRBJ1-4 NA NA TRBV5-4
CASSQVRGESYNEQFF TGTGCCAGCAGCCAAGTGCGGGGGGAAAGCTACAATGAGCAGTTCTTC TRBJ2-1 TRBD2 NA TRBV3-1/TRBV3-2
CASSYSEGIDGYTF TGTGCCAGCAGTTACTCGGAGGGAATCGATGGCTACACCTTC TRBJ1-2 NA NA TRBV6-5
CASSSTGATGEKLFF TGTGCCAGCAGCAGTACAGGGGCCACGGGTGAAAAACTGTTTTTT TRBJ1-4 TRBD1 few TRBV7-9
CARRSGGQRILDTGELFF TGCGCCAGGCGGAGCGGGGGTCAGAGGATATTGGACACCGGGGAGCTGTTTTTT TRBJ2-2 TRBD2 once TRBV4-1
CASKGFMGEAFF TGTGCCAGTAAGGGGTTTATGGGTGAAGCTTTCTTT TRBJ1-1 NA NA TRBV19
CASSLITDNEQFF TGTGCCAGCAGTTTAATCACTGACAATGAGCAGTTCTTC TRBJ2-1 NA NA TRBV27
CASSFGGGGTEAFF TGTGCCAGCAGTTTCGGGGGTGGGGGCACTGAAGCTTTCTTT TRBJ1-1 NA NA TRBV27
CASSTQGARGTEAFF TGTGCCAGCAGCACACAGGGGGCGCGGGGGACTGAAGCTTTCTTT TRBJ1-1 TRBD1 NA TRBV9
CASSPPTEVYGYTF TGTGCCAGCAGCCCGCCGACGGAGGTCTATGGCTACACCTTC TRBJ1-2 NA NA TRBV5-6
CASSARDNSYEQYF TGTGCCAGTAGTGCCCGGGACAACTCCTACGAGCAGTACTTC TRBJ2-7 NA many TRBV19
CASRDLGGRGSPLHF TGTGCCAGCAGGGATCTCGGGGGGCGCGGGTCACCCCTCCACTTT TRBJ1-6 NA NA TRBV6-5
CASSQDLREGEQFF TGTGCCAGCAGCCAAGATCTCCGGGAGGGTGAGCAGTTCTTC TRBJ2-1 TRBD2 NA TRBV14
CATNKQGGNQPQHF TGTGCCACCAACAAACAGGGGGGTAATCAGCCCCAGCATTTT TRBJ1-5 TRBD1 NA TRBV24-1
CGSTLAGGSTGELFF TGCGGGTCGACACTAGCGGGGGGGTCGACCGGGGAGCTGTTTTTT TRBJ2-2 TRBD2 NA TRBV5-1
CASSRGAYNEQFF TGTGCCAGCAGCCGGGGGGCCTACAATGAGCAGTTCTTC TRBJ2-1 TRBD2 NA TRBV7-3
CAISDPTVNTEAFF TGTGCCATCAGTGACCCGACAGTGAACACTGAAGCTTTCTTT TRBJ1-1 NA NA TRBV10-3
CASGGSGFVTEAFF TGTGCCAGTGGGGGGTCGGGATTCGTCACTGAAGCTTTCTTT TRBJ1-1 NA NA TRBV19
CASSPLRGRTGELFF TGTGCCAGCAGCCCCCTGCGGGGGCGTACCGGGGAGCTGTTTTTT TRBJ2-2 NA NA TRBV9
CSALTSISQYF TGCAGTGCACTTACTAGCATTTCGCAGTATTTT TRBJ2-3 NA NA TRBV20-1
CASSLAPTNSPLHF TGTGCCAGCAGCTTGGCTCCGACAAATTCACCCCTCCACTTT TRBJ1-6 NA NA TRBV5-4
CSVRTGGNGELFF TGCAGCGTCCGGACAGGAGGGAACGGGGAGCTGTTTTTT TRBJ2-2 NA NA TRBV29-1
CATSEGAVYGYTF TGTGCCACCAGTGAGGGGGCGGTCTATGGCTACACCTTC TRBJ1-2 NA once TRBV24-1
CASRLLAGGRETQYF TGTGCCAGCCGACTCTTAGCGGGGGGTCGAGAGACCCAGTACTTC TRBJ2-5 TRBD2 NA TRBV3-1/TRBV3-2
CASNGREGQETQYF TGTGCCAGTAACGGGCGGGAGGGACAAGAGACCCAGTACTTC TRBJ2-5 TRBD2 NA TRBV19
CASTRGGQETQYF TGTGCCAGCACCCGGGGAGGGCAAGAGACCCAGTACTTC TRBJ2-5 TRBD2 once TRBV6-5
CASSGTGGNQPQHF TGTGCCAGCAGCGGGACAGGGGGCAATCAGCCCCAGCATTTT TRBJ1-5 TRBD1 NA TRBV27
CASKTGQGLEQYF TGTGCCAGCAAGACAGGGCAGGGGCTCGAGCAGTACTTC TRBJ2-7 TRBD1 few TRBV7-8
CASSYQLSRNEKLFF TGCGCCAGCAGCTACCAACTGAGCCGAAATGAAAAACTGTTTTTT TRBJ1-4 NA NA TRBV5-1